This entry lists 22 T cell receptor beta chains sequenced from one sample in a study of blood T cells in healthy people across ages. Next came a second PCR, run for about 7 to 12 cycles, which used a sample-barcoded 5' primer along with a J-beta primer mix. TCRdb re-called the 5' RACE reads with MiXCR, one entry per CDR3 protein. There are roughly 2 million distinct CDR3 sequences in the sample; roughly 52% occur only once, and less than 2.5% lies in the top ten. The sample consisted of blood. All receptors derive from a woman aged 40 to 50 in good health.

This sequence joins TRBV6-2 or TRBV6-3 and TRBJ1-2; D not certain. Germline CDR1 and CDR2: MNHEY and SVGEGT. Trimming shortened V by 3 bases and J by 3 bases, and 14 bases separated the two germline ends. CDR3 length equals 15 residues. DNA of the CDR3: TGTGCCAGCAGTTATATCGGGGAGTTGGACTATGGCTACACCTTC. This gives the protein CASSYIGELDYGYTF.

This chain uses TRBV7-8 with TRBJ1-6; the match to TRBD1 covers 8 bases. This CDR3 has 16 amino acids. Trimming cost V 5 bases and J 9 bases; bases outside gene matches: 12. Germline CDR1 reads SGHVS; CDR2 reads FQNEAQ. CDR3 nucleotide sequence: TGTGCCAGCAGCGGCCGCGGGGGACAGGAACGTTCACCCCTCCACTTT. This sequence encodes CASSGRGGQERSPLHF.

V is TRBV7-9 and J is TRBJ2-1; D remains unclear. The CDR3 spans 16 residues. Trimming stripped 1 base from V and 0 bases from J, with 10 bases between. The germline V gene encodes CDR1 SEHNR and CDR2 FQNEAQ (reference sequence). Written as DNA, the CDR3 is TGTGCCAGCAGCTTAGGGGCCCCGAGCTCCTACAATGAGCAGTTCTTC. Amino acids: CASSLGAPSSYNEQFF.

Concerning this clonotype itself: One end of the junction fails to match germline, which may point to a read error. This chain connects TRBV5-1 to TRBJ2-3; TRBD1 matches at 11 bases. The germline V gene has CDR1 SGHRS and CDR2 YFSETQ. This CDR3 is 19 amino acids long. The CDR3 DNA is TGCGCCAGCAGCTTACGACGGGACAGGGGGTGGAGTAGCACAGGTACGCAGTATTTT. Amino acids: CASSLRRDRGWSSTGTQYF.

CDR3 amino acids: CSARDPTEDRFPYEQYF. The CDR3 DNA follows: TGCAGTGCTAGAGACCCGACCGAGGACAGATTTCCCTACGAGCAGTACTTC. The chain carries TRBV20-1 and TRBJ2-7; tentative D call: TRBD1 (6 bases). The germline CDR1 and CDR2 sequences are DFQATT and SNEGSKA (reference sequence). V lost 0 bases and J lost 2, with 20 bases in between. The CDR3 covers 17 residues.

The V gene is TRBV5-1, the J gene TRBJ2-3; TRBD2 matches 9 bases. Germline V CDR1 and CDR2: SGHRS, YFSETQ. The CDR3 is 16 amino acids. V shed 1 base and J 2 bases; nucleotides not matched to a gene: 5. The CDR3 nucleotides are TGCGCCAGCAGCTTGCGGGGACTAGCAGACACAGATACGCAGTATTTT. Amino acids: CASSLRGLADTDTQYF.

This clonotype is a singleton in its sample. The genes are TRBV12-3 or TRBV12-4 and TRBJ1-3; D unresolved. V dropped 5 bases and J dropped 4 bases, with 9 bases sitting between them. The CDR3 covers 13 residues. The CDR3 loop reads CASSPESGNTIYF. CDR3 nucleotides: TGTGCCAGCAGTCCAGAGTCGGGAAACACCATATATTTT.

The rearrangement uses TRBV27 and TRBJ1-4, with TRBD1 matching 7 bases. The germline gives CDR1 MNHEY, CDR2 SMNVEV (reference sequence). The V and J ends lost 0 bases and 4 bases, in that order; junction bases with no gene match: 8. This CDR3 spans 17 amino acids. The chain's CDR3 is CASSLSPFGTDNEKLFF. In DNA form, the CDR3 reads TGTGCCAGCAGTTTATCGCCGTTCGGGACAGATAATGAAAAACTGTTTTTT.

This clonotype was observed a handful of times. The CDR3: CASSARRQGVETQYF. In DNA form, the CDR3 reads TGTGCCAGCAGCGCCCGCCGACAGGGGGTGGAGACCCAGTACTTC. The rearrangement links TRBV3-1 to TRBJ2-5; 9 nucleotides align to TRBD1. The CDR3 sequence is 15 residues long. The germline V gene encodes CDR1 LGHDT and CDR2 YNNKEL (reference sequence). The V gene end was trimmed by 5 bases and the J gene end by 5 bases; junction bases not matched to a gene: 9.

This rearrangement joins TRBV28 to TRBJ2-1; 7 positions agree with TRBD2. J gave up 2 bases and V 5 bases, and 6 bases lay outside the gene matches. The germline V gene encodes CDR1 MDHEN and CDR2 SYDVKM. CDR3 length: 15 residues. The CDR3 reads CASSLTSAAYNEQFF. For the CDR3, the DNA is TGTGCCAGCAGTCTCACTAGCGCTGCCTACAATGAGCAGTTCTTC. Variable domain in full (rest from reference TRBV28 and TRBJ2-1): DVKVTQSSRYLVKRTGEKVFLECVQDMDHENMFWYRQDPGLGLRLIYFSYDVKMKEKGDIPEGYSVSREKKERFSLILESASTNQTSMYLCASSLTSAAYNEQFFGPGTRLTVL.

This clonotype appeared a few times. One junction end disagrees with the germline gene, perhaps due to a read error. The chain recombines TRBV6-5 with TRBJ1-2, with TRBD1 identical over 8 bases. The germline V gene encodes CDR1 MNHEY and CDR2 SVGAGI. The CDR3 sequence is 15 residues long. CDR3 coding DNA: TGCGCCAGCAGCCACCGAACAGGGGGGGACTATGGCTACACCTTC. Translation gives CASSHRTGGDYGYTF.

The V gene is TRBV24-1, the J gene TRBJ2-5, with TRBD1 as a possible D gene (5 bases). Trimming removed 0 bases from V and 10 bases from J, with 8 bases in between. This CDR3 has 12 residues. Germline V gene lookup returns CDR1 KGHDR and CDR2 SFDVKD. The CDR3 loop reads CATSDLQGIQYF. The CDR3 bases are TGTGCCACCAGTGATTTGCAGGGTATCCAGTACTTC.

The chain couples TRBV6-2 or TRBV6-3 to TRBJ2-7, with D tentatively TRBD1 (6 bases). Germline values: CDR1 MNHEY, CDR2 SVGEGT. V dropped 4 bases and J dropped 3 bases, with 13 bases sitting between them. CDR3 length: 14 amino acids. DNA for the CDR3: TGTGCCAGCAGTTTAGGGACACCCTACTACGAGCAGTACTTC. It specifies CASSLGTPYYEQYF.

A few counts support this clonotype. The CDR3 DNA follows: TGTGCCAGCAGCTTAGGAGCCGGGGTAGGAGAGACCCAGTACTTC. Its protein product is CASSLGAGVGETQYF. The chain links TRBV11-2 to TRBJ2-5; TRBD2 might be the D (5 bases). The V end was cut by 1 base, the J end by 4 bases, with 13 bases between. Germline V gene sequence: CDR1 SGHAT, CDR2 FQNNGV. CDR3 size: 15 residues.

This clonotype was observed a single time. DNA of the CDR3: TGTGCCACCAGCGATGCTGTAGTTGGGGAAAATGAGCAGTACTTC. It is translated as CATSDAVVGENEQYF. The chain employs TRBV24-1 and TRBJ2-4; D is ambiguous. The CDR3 has 15 residues. V lost 7 bases to trimming and J lost 13 bases, with 25 bases between them. CDR1 is KGHDR, CDR2 SFDVKD, per germline.

This clonotype was found a few times. The chain combines TRBV7-8 with TRBJ1-2, with a tentative D call TRBD1 (5 bases). This CDR3 comprises 15 residues. Germline V gives CDR1 SGHVS, CDR2 FQNEAQ. V was shortened by 3 bases and J by 5 bases, with 16 bases between the two germline ends. The DNA of the CDR3 is TGTGCCAGCAGCTTCGGATTCGGGACCGAGTATGGCTACACCTTC. Protein: CASSFGFGTEYGYTF. The variable domain in full, with the rest retrieved from reference TRBV7-8 and TRBJ1-2, is GAGVSQSPRYKVAKRGQDVALRCDPISGHVSLFWYQQALGQGPEFLTYFQNEAQLDKSGLPSDRFFAERPEGSVSTLKIQRTQQEDSAVYLCASSFGFGTEYGYTFGSGTRLTVV.

This clonotype appeared a few times. The gene calls are TRBV20-1 and TRBJ2-7; TRBD2 matches at 8 bases. CDR3 size: 15 residues. CDR1 and CDR2 (germline): DFQATT, SNEGSKA (reference sequence). Losses at the gene ends were 6 bases for V and 2 bases for J; bases not matched to a gene: 12. The CDR3 nucleotides read TGCAGTGCGCTTGACGCTAGCGGGCAAACCTACGAGCAGTACTTC. It yields the protein CSALDASGQTYEQYF.

The chain couples TRBV7-2 to TRBJ2-3, with D unclear. The CDR3 extends over 14 amino acids. From germline, CDR1 is SGHTA and CDR2 FQGNSA. V was trimmed by 5 bases and J by 5 bases, leaving 14 bases between them. In nucleotides, the CDR3 is TGTGCCAGCAGCCCGGGTACTAATAAAGATACGCAGTATTTT. It specifies CASSPGTNKDTQYF.

The rearrangement joins TRBV28 to TRBJ2-3; D is perhaps TRBD1 or TRBD2 (5 bases each). The CDR3 covers 15 residues. The germline CDR1 and CDR2 sequences are MDHEN and SYDVKM. Trimming pared 5 bases from V and 1 base from J, leaving 13 bases between. In DNA, the CDR3 is TGTGCCAGCAGTCGGACACTAGACGGCACAGATACGCAGTATTTT. Translating gives CASSRTLDGTDTQYF.

The V and J genes are TRBV19 and TRBJ2-1; 10 bases are shared with TRBD2. Germline values: CDR1 LNHDA, CDR2 SQIVND (reference sequence). The CDR3 has 15 residues. V lost 2 bases, J lost 5 bases, and 3 bases stayed unmatched. CDR3 amino acids: CASSILAGANNEQFF. The CDR3 DNA reads as TGTGCCAGTAGTATACTAGCGGGGGCGAACAATGAGCAGTTCTTC.

The genes are TRBV12-3 or TRBV12-4 and TRBJ1-1, with D hard to call. The CDR3 totals 14 residues. The germline V and J ends were trimmed by 6 bases and 0 bases, with 11 bases remaining between them. The CDR3 nucleotides read TGTGCCAGCAGAAAGCAGACCATGAACACTGAAGCTTTCTTT. It yields the protein CASRKQTMNTEAFF.

The chain joins TRBV20-1 to TRBJ2-7; no clear D gene. Trimming pared 0 bases from V and 6 bases from J, leaving 12 bases between. Per germline, CDR1 DFQATT and CDR2 SNEGSKA (reference sequence). The CDR3 runs to 13 residues. The CDR3 region has the DNA TGCAGTGCTAGAGATCAAGTGAACTTCGAGCAGTACTTC. It yields the protein CSARDQVNFEQYF.